The present TCR beta chain was sequenced within a study of T-cell reconstitution after alpha-beta-depleted transplantation in children. V lost 2 bases to trimming and J lost 0 bases, with 7 bases between them. CDR1 is SGHAT and CDR2 is FQNNGV in the germline V gene. This CDR3 comprises 15 residues. The TCRbeta library was prepared with unique molecular identifiers. TCRdb called the PCR reads again in MiXCR, with one record for every CDR3 protein. The sample has around 200,000 distinct CDR3 sequences, around 6.8% seen once. The chain carries TRBV11-2 and TRBJ1-4; the D is unclear. Sequenced material: PBMCs from the stem cell graft donor, taken from the stem cell graft. This TCR was sampled from a human donor who donated a stem cell graft to a child with Wiskott-Aldrich syndrome. The CDR3 bases are TGTGCCAGCAGCTTATACACGGCAACTAATGAAAAACTGTTTTTT. Translated, it gives CASSLYTATNEKLFF.